Given below is one T cell receptor beta chain in context. Its target is unknown. This entry comes from a study of response to subunit inactivated influenza vaccine. The V gene lost 6 bases and the J gene lost 5 bases, with 10 bases spanning the gap. The CDR3 length is 13 residues. Germline CDR1 MDHEN, CDR2 SYDVKM. Points from the study as a whole: Every seasonal influenza vaccination brings in few new T cells, the authors suggested.

TCRdb ran MiXCR on the RT-PCR reads and lists one entry per CDR3 protein. This table holds about 500,000 distinct CDR3 sequences, approximately 7.2% found once. This receptor was taken from a man aged 50-75 years who received an inactivated influenza vaccine. The V gene is TRBV28, the J gene TRBJ2-2; D gene ambiguous. The material sequenced was PBMCs from blood, taken less than 25 months after vaccination. The CDR3 DNA is TGTGCCAGCAGCGACCTGGGGACCGGGGAGCTGTTTTTT. Residues: CASSDLGTGELFF.